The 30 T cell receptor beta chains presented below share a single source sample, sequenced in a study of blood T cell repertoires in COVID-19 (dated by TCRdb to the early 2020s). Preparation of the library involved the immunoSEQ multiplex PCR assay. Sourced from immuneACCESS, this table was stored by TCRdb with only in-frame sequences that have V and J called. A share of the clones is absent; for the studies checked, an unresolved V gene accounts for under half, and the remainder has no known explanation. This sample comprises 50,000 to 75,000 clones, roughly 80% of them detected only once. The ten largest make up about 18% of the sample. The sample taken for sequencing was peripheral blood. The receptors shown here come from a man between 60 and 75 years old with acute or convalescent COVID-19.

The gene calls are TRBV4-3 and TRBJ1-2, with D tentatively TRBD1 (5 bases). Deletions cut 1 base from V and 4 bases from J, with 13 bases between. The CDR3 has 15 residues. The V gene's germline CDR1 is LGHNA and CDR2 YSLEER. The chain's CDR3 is CASSQARAAIYGYTF. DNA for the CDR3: TGCGCCAGCAGCCAAGCCAGGGCCGCCATCTATGGCTACACCTTC.

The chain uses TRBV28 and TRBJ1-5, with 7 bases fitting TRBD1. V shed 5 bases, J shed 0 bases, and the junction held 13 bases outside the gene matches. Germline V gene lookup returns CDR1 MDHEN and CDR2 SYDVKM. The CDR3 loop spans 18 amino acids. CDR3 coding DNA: TGTGCCAGCAGTCCACCAACTGACAGGGCCTATAGCAATCAGCCCCAGCATTTT. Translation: CASSPPTDRAYSNQPQHF.

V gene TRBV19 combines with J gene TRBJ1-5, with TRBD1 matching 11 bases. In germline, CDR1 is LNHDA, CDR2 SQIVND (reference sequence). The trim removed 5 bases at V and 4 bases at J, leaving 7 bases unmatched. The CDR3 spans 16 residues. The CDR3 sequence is CASSLQDRGRNQPQHF. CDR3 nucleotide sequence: TGTGCCAGTAGTTTACAGGACAGGGGGCGTAATCAGCCCCAGCATTTT.

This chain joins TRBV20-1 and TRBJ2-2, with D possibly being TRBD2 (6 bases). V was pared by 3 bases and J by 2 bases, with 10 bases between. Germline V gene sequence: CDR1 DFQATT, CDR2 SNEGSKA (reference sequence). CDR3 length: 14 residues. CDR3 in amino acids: CSASSSENTGELFF. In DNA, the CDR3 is TGCAGTGCTAGTTCTAGCGAAAACACCGGGGAGCTGTTTTTT.

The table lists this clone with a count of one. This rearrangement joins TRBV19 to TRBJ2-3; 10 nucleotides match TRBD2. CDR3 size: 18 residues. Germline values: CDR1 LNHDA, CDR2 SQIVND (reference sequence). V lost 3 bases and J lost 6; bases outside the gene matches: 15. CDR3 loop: CASSIPEGSGRAGDTQYF. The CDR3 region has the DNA TGTGCCAGTAGTATCCCGGAGGGGAGCGGGAGGGCCGGGGATACGCAGTATTTT.

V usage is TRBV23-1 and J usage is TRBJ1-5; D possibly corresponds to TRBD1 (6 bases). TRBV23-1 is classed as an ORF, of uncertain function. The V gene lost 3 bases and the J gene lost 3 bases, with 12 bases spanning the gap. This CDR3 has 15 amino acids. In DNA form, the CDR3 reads TGCGCCAGCAGTCACATTCAGGGGAACAATCAGCCCCAGCATTTT. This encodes CASSHIQGNNQPQHF.

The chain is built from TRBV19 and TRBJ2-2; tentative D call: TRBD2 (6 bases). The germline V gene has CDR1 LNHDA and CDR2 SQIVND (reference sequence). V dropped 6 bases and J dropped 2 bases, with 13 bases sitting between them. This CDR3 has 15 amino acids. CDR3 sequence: CASRITSLNTGELFF. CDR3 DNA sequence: TGTGCCAGTAGAATAACTAGCCTCAACACCGGGGAGCTGTTTTTT.

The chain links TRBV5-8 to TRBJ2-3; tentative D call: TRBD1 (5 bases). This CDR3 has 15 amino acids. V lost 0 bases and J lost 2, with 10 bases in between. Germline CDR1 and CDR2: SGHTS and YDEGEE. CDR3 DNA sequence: TGTGCCAGCAGCTTGGGGTCAGGGCTCACAGATACGCAGTATTTT. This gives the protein CASSLGSGLTDTQYF.

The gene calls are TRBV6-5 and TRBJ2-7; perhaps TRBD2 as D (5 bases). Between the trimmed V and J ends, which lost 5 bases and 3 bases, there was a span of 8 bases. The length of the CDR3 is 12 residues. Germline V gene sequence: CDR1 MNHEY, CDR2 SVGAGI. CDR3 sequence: CASSPTSYEQYF. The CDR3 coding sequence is TGTGCCAGCAGTCCTACTAGCTACGAGCAGTACTTC.

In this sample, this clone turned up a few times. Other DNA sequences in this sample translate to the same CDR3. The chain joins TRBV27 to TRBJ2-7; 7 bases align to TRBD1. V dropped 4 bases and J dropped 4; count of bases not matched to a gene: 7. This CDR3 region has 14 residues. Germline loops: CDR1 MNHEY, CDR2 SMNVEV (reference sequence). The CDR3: CASSSRQGWYEQYF. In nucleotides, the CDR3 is TGTGCCAGCAGTTCCCGACAGGGATGGTACGAGCAGTACTTC.

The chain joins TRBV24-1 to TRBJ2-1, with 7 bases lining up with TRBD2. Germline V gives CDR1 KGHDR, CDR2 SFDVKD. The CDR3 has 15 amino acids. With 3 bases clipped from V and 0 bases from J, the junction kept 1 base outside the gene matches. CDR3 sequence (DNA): TGTGCCACCAGTGATCTAGCGGACTCCTACAATGAGCAGTTCTTC. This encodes CATSDLADSYNEQFF.

The CDR3, as DNA: TGCAGCCGGACTAGCGGGGCCACAGATACGCAGTATTTT. This codes for CSRTSGATDTQYF. The rearrangement uses TRBV29-1 and TRBJ2-3; TRBD2 aligns across 12 bases. The CDR3 runs to 13 residues. Germline V gene lookup returns CDR1 SQVTM and CDR2 ANQGSEA. V lost 8 bases and J lost 2; bases outside the gene matches: 2.

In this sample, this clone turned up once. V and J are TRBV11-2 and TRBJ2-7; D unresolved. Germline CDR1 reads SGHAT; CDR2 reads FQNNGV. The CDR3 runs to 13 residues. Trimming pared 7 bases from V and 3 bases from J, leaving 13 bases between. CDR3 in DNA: TGTGCCAGCAAGGAGAGCAGAAGCTACGAGCAGTACTTC. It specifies CASKESRSYEQYF.

The CDR3 DNA is TGTGCCAGCAGTGCTTTCCAGGGTGGGCAGACCCAGTACTTC. Translation gives CASSAFQGGQTQYF. V gene TRBV2 combines with J gene TRBJ2-5, with a possible D match to TRBD1 (5 bases). This CDR3 has 14 residues. Germline V CDR1 and CDR2: SNHLY, FYNNEI. Trimming pared 4 bases from V and 6 bases from J, leaving 15 bases between.

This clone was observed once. CDR3 bases: TGCAGCACTACCAGGGGGACTGAAGCTTTCTTT. It codes for CSTTRGTEAFF. The V gene is TRBV29-1, the J gene TRBJ1-1; 7 bases are a match to TRBD1. The CDR3 has 11 amino acids. Germline trimming cut 8 bases from V and 5 bases from J; bases unmatched to any gene: 5. CDR1 and CDR2 (germline): SQVTM, ANQGSEA.

CDR3 protein: CATAGQGYEQYF. CDR3 nucleotide sequence: TGTGCCACGGCGGGACAGGGCTACGAGCAGTACTTC. The V and J genes are TRBV24-1 and TRBJ2-7, with 9 bases identical to TRBD1. The junction had 3 bases not matched to a gene; V was cut back by 10 bases and J by 3 bases. Germline CDR1 and CDR2: KGHDR and SFDVKD. The length of the CDR3 is 12 residues.

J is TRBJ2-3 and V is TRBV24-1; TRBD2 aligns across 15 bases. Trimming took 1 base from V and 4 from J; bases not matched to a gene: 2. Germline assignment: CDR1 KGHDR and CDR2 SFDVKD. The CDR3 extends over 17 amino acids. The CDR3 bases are TGTGCCACCAGTGATTTCGGACTAGCGGGAGGGCCAGATACGCAGTATTTT. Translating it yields CATSDFGLAGGPDTQYF.

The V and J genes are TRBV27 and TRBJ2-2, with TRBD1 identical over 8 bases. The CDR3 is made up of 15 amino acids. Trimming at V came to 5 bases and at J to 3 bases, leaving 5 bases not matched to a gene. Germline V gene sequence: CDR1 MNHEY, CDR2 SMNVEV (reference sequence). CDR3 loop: CASSLRGLYTGELFF. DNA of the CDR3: TGTGCCAGCAGTCTCAGGGGGCTGTACACCGGGGAGCTGTTTTTT.

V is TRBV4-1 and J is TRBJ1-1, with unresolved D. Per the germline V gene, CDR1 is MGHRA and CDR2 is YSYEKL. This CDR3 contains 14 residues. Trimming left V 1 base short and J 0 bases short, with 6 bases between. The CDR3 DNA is TGCGCCAGCAGCCAAGGGCTCATGAACACTGAAGCTTTCTTT. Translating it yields CASSQGLMNTEAFF.

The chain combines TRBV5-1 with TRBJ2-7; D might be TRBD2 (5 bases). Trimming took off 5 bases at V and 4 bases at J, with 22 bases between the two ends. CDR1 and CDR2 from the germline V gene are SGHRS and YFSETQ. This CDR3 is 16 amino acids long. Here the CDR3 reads CASSKVPEGLPYEQYF. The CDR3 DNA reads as TGCGCCAGCAGTAAAGTACCAGAGGGCTTGCCTTACGAGCAGTACTTC.

CDR3 sequence (DNA): TGTGCCACGATTGACGCACTAGCGGGAAGGCAGTTCTTC. Translation: CATIDALAGRQFF. The chain links TRBV24-1 to TRBJ2-1, with 10 bases identical to TRBD2. Germline CDR1 KGHDR, CDR2 SFDVKD. There are 13 residues in the CDR3. The V segment lost 10 bases and the J segment 12 bases; nucleotides outside the gene matches: 11.

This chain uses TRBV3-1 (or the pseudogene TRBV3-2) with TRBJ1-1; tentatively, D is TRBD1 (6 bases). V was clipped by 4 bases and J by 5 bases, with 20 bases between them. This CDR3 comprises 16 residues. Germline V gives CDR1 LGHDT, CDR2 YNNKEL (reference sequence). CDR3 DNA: TGTGCCAGCAGCCGACAAGGGGGAGGGGGACGAACTGAAGCTTTCTTT. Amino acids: CASSRQGGGGRTEAFF.

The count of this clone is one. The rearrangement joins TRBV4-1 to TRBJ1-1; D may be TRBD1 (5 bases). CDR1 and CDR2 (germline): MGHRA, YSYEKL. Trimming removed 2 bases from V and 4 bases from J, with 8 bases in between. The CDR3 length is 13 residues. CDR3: CASSQRGGTEAFF. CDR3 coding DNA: TGCGCCAGCAGCCAAAGGGGCGGCACTGAAGCTTTCTTT.

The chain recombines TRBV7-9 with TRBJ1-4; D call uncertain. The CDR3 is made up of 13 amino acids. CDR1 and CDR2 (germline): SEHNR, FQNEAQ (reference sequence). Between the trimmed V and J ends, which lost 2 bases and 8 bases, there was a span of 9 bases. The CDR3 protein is CASSLSSVEKLFF. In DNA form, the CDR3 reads TGTGCCAGCAGCTTATCATCAGTCGAAAAACTGTTTTTT.

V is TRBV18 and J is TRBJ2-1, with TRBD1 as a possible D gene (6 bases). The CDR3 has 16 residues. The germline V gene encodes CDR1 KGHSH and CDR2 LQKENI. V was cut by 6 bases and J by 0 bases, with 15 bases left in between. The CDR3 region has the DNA TGTGCCAGCTCGCGATCCGGGACAAACTCCTACAATGAGCAGTTCTTC. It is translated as CASSRSGTNSYNEQFF.

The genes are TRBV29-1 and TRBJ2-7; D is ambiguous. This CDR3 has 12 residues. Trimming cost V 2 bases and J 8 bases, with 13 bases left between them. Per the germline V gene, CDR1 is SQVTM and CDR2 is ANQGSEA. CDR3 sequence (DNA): TGCAGCGTTGAAAGGTCAGCGAATCAGCAGTACTTC. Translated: CSVERSANQQYF.

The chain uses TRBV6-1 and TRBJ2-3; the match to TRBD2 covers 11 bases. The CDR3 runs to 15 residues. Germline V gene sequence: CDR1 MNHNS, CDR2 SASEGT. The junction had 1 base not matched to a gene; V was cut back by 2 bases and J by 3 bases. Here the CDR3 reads CASSEIAGGTDTQYF. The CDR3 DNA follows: TGTGCCAGCAGTGAAATAGCGGGAGGGACAGATACGCAGTATTTT.

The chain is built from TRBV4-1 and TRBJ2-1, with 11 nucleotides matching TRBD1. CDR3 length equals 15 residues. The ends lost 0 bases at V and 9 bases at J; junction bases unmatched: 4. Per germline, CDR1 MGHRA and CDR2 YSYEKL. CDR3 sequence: CASSQERDRGSEQFF. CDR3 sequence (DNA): TGCGCCAGCAGCCAAGAAAGGGACAGGGGGAGTGAGCAGTTCTTC.

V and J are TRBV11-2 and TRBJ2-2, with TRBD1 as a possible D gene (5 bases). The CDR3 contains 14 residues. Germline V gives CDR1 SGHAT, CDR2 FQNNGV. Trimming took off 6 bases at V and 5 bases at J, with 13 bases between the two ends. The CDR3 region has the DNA TGTGCCAGCAGGTGGGGCCCTCGTACCGGGGAGCTGTTTTTT. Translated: CASRWGPRTGELFF.

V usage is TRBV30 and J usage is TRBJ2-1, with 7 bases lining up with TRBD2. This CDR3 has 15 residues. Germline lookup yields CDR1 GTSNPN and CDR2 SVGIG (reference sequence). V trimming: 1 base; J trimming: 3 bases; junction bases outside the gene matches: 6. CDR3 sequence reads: CAWSAASGLYNEQFF. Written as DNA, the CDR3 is TGTGCCTGGAGTGCGGCTAGCGGTCTCTACAATGAGCAGTTCTTC.